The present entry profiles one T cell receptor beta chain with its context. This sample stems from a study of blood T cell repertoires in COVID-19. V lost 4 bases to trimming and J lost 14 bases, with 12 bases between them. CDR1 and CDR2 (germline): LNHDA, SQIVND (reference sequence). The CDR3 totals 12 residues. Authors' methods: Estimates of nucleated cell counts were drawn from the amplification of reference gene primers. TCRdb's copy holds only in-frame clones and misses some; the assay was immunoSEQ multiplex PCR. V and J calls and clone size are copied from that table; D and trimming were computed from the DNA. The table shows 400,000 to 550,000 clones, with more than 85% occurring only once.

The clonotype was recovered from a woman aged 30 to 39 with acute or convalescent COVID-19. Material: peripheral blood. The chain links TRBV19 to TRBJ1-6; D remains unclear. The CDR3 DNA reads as TGTGCCAGTAGTAAAACCGGTTTGGCCCTCCACTTT. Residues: CASSKTGLALHF.